This T cell receptor (beta chain) was recovered during a study of cytomegalovirus exposure and HLA in healthy donors. The CDR3 contains 15 residues. Between the trimmed V and J ends, which lost 4 bases and 5 bases, there was a span of 17 bases. The V gene's germline CDR1 is MDHEN and CDR2 SYDVKM. PCR used 60 Vbeta primers and 13 Jbeta primers. Produced via immunoSEQ multiplex PCR; TCRdb's table is partial and in-frame only. The data contain about 140,000 clones, less than 80% of them singletons. Sequencing was performed on PBMCs. The TCR sequence derives from a man aged 40-55 years in good health and CMV-seropositive. V and J are TRBV28 and TRBJ2-5; a weak D match, TRBD2 (6 bases). The CDR3 sequence: CASSSPSGGRETQYF. In DNA form, the CDR3 reads TGTGCCAGCAGTTCCCCTTCCGGGGGTAGGGAGACCCAGTACTTC.